This is a list of T cell receptor beta chains from one sample in a study of cytomegalovirus exposure and HLA in healthy donors. Sequencing used immunoSEQ multiplex PCR; TCRdb keeps in-frame clones, though not all of them. The data contain about 180,000 clones, about 87% of them seen just once; the ten biggest clones take up more than 1.2%. What was sequenced was PBMCs. These receptors came from a young woman in good health and CMV-seronegative. Each CDR3 is given with its conserved first and last residue. A D gene is named only where the DNA matches it firmly. Only part of the rows carry a size: once, few, many, or a class if the clone is expanded.

size,V,D,J,DNA,CDR3
NA,TRBV4-1,NA,TRBJ2-3,TGCGCCAGCAGCCAACTAGGACTTTACACAGATACGCAGTATTTT,CASSQLGLYTDTQYF
once,TRBV2,TRBD1,TRBJ1-1,TGTGCCACGACGCCGGGACAGATGAACACTGAAGCTTTCTTT,CATTPGQMNTEAFF
NA,TRBV27,TRBD1,TRBJ1-2,TGTGCCAGCAGAGGGACAGGGGTTTATGGCTACACCTTC,CASRGTGVYGYTF
NA,TRBV2,TRBD1,TRBJ1-1,TGTGCCAGCAGGGCTCTGACAGGGGTATTGAACACTGAAGCTTTCTTT,CASRALTGVLNTEAFF
NA,TRBV20-1,NA,TRBJ1-1,TGCAGTGCTATGGGGGGACTTGAAGCTTTCTTT,CSAMGGLEAFF
few,TRBV27,NA,TRBJ1-5,TGTGCCAGCAATCGTCGGGGAACTCAGCCCCAGCATTTT,CASNRRGTQPQHF
NA,TRBV5-1,TRBD2,TRBJ2-3,TGCGCCAGCAGCTTTACAGGGACTAGCGGGGGGGCCAGAACAGATACGCAGTATTTT,CASSFTGTSGGARTDTQYF
NA,TRBV11-2,TRBD2,TRBJ2-1,TGTGCCAGCAGCCGTTCAACTAGCGGGGGGGCCCGCGAGCAGTTCTTC,CASSRSTSGGAREQFF
NA,TRBV18,TRBD1,TRBJ2-3,TGTGCCACCACCGTGACAGGGAGCACAGATACGCAGTATTTT,CATTVTGSTDTQYF
NA,TRBV7-6,NA,TRBJ1-2,TGTGCCAGCAGCTTAGAAGTCAAGGGAGACTATGGCTACACCTTC,CASSLEVKGDYGYTF
NA,TRBV27,TRBD2,TRBJ2-5,TGTGCCAGCAGTTTGTCGATCGGGACTAGCGGGGGGGTGGTTGAGACCCAGTACTTC,CASSLSIGTSGGVVETQYF
NA,TRBV5-6,TRBD1,TRBJ1-3,TGTGCCAGCAGCACGGCGGGGACAGGGTACGGAAACACCATATATTTT,CASSTAGTGYGNTIYF
NA,TRBV7-8,NA,TRBJ1-1,TGTGCCAGCAGCTTAGGGGGGCGTTGGGCGAACACTGAAGCTTTCTTT,CASSLGGRWANTEAFF
NA,TRBV4-3,NA,TRBJ1-6,TGCGCCAGCAGCCTCCGCCAGGAGGATTCACCCCTCCACTTT,CASSLRQEDSPLHF
NA,TRBV5-1,NA,TRBJ2-5,TGCGCCAGCAGCTTGGCCAACAGCATCGACCAAGAGACCCAGTACTTC,CASSLANSIDQETQYF
NA,TRBV4-1,TRBD1,TRBJ1-5,TGCGCCAGCAGCCTCCGGGACAGGGGAAGGCCCCAGCATTTT,CASSLRDRGRPQHF
NA,TRBV5-1,TRBD2,TRBJ2-5,TGCGCCAGCAGCTTGGGGATAGCGGGGCAAGAGACCCAGTACTTC,CASSLGIAGQETQYF
NA,TRBV6-5,TRBD2,TRBJ2-7,TGTGCCAGCAGACGGGACTACTCCTACGAGCAGTACTTC,CASRRDYSYEQYF
NA,TRBV7-9,TRBD2,TRBJ2-1,TGTGCCAGCGGGGGACTAGCGGGGGATTACAATGAGCAGTTCTTC,CASGGLAGDYNEQFF
NA,TRBV27,TRBD1,TRBJ2-5,TGTGCCAGCAGTCCGGGGACAGGGGGAGGAGAGACCCAGTACTTC,CASSPGTGGGETQYF
NA,TRBV4-1,NA,TRBJ2-2,TGCGCCAGCAGACCTCCGGCCGGGGAGCTGTTTTTT,CASRPPAGELFF
NA,TRBV10-3,TRBD2,TRBJ2-2,TGTGCCATCAGAACGGGAGGCACCGGGGAGCTGTTTTTT,CAIRTGGTGELFF
NA,TRBV10-3,TRBD1,TRBJ2-6,TGTGCCATCAGGGGGACAGGGGGCGCGGAAGGGGCCAACGTCCTGACTTTC,CAIRGTGGAEGANVLTF
few,TRBV6-5,NA,TRBJ1-5,TGTGCCAGCAGTGCGACCTTGGGGCTAGATCAGCCCCAGCATTTT,CASSATLGLDQPQHF
NA,TRBV2,NA,TRBJ1-3,TGTGCCAGAAGAAGGGGGATCTCTGGAAACACCATATATTTT,CARRRGISGNTIYF
NA,TRBV9,NA,TRBJ2-3,TGTGCCAGCAGCGTGGGTCCGGGTAGCGGTTCAGATACGCAGTATTTT,CASSVGPGSGSDTQYF
few,TRBV5-1,NA,TRBJ2-7,TGCGCCAGCAGCTTGGTCTCAGGTGGAGGGCGAGTCTACGAGCAGTACTTC,CASSLVSGGGRVYEQYF
once,TRBV4-1,NA,TRBJ1-5,TGCGCCAGCAGCCAAGAAGGAGGTTTCCCACATCAGCCCCAGCATTTT,CASSQEGGFPHQPQHF
NA,TRBV2,NA,TRBJ2-2,TGTGCCAGCAGTGAGGGCTTCAGCGGGGAGCTGTTTTTT,CASSEGFSGELFF
NA,TRBV5-4,TRBD1,TRBJ1-1,TGTGCCAGCAGCCCAGGGGGACCCGGAGGTATAGCTTTCTTT,CASSPGGPGGIAFF
NA,TRBV4-1,TRBD1,TRBJ1-1,TGCGCCAGCAGCCATCCAACAGGGGATGAAGCTTTCTTT,CASSHPTGDEAFF
NA,TRBV5-1,NA,TRBJ2-3,TGCGCCAGCAGACAAGACACAGATACGCAGTATTTT,CASRQDTDTQYF
NA,TRBV4-2,NA,TRBJ1-4,TGTGCCAGCAGCCAAGATCGGATTGGGAGTGAAAAACTGTTTTTT,CASSQDRIGSEKLFF
NA,TRBV2,TRBD1,TRBJ1-4,TGTGCCAGCAGGGACGGGACAGGGTCGAGGGAAAAACTGTTTTTT,CASRDGTGSREKLFF
NA,TRBV29-1,NA,TRBJ2-7,TGCAGCGTTGAAACCGAGCCCTACGAGCAGTACTTC,CSVETEPYEQYF
NA,TRBV10-2,NA,TRBJ2-4,TGCGCCAGCACAGATCCACAGGGTGTCAAAAACATTCAGTACTTC,CASTDPQGVKNIQYF
NA,TRBV7-9,NA,TRBJ2-5,TGTGCCAGCAGCAATTTTGGGGGGGAGACCCAGTACTTC,CASSNFGGETQYF
once,TRBV7-2,NA,TRBJ2-7,TGTGCCAGCAGCTTATCTCCAGGGTTGTCCTACGAGCAGTACTTC,CASSLSPGLSYEQYF
NA,TRBV5-1,NA,TRBJ2-5,TGCGCCAGCAGCCCGGCTTTGGGGCCCTACCAAGAGACCCAGTACTTC,CASSPALGPYQETQYF
once,TRBV2,TRBD1,TRBJ1-2,TGTGCCAGCAGTGACCCTGCGACAGGGGCACGAAATGACTATGGCTACACCTTC,CASSDPATGARNDYGYTF
NA,TRBV6-5,NA,TRBJ1-3,TGTGCCAGCAGTTGGGCCCCTTACAGGACGGGAAACACCATATATTTT,CASSWAPYRTGNTIYF
NA,TRBV27,NA,TRBJ1-2,TGTGCCAGCAGCACGTCCCCCAGGGTCTATGGCTACACCTTC,CASSTSPRVYGYTF